One sample yielded the 8 T cell receptor beta chains listed below, sequenced in a study of regulatory T cells in long-lasting Graves disease. As for time point: newly diagnosed GD, antithyroid drugs for less than 3 months. Researchers made the TCR library from RNA that was extracted from PBMCs. TCR beta libraries were built with iRepertoire HTBI primers and Arm-PCR of CDR3 regions. TCRdb reprocessed the multiplex PCR reads with MiXCR, giving one entry per CDR3 protein. The repertoire has roughly 500,000 distinct CDR3 sequences, about 12% of them found once; the top ten carry roughly 8.9%. This sample also appeared in a second study, on T cells in Graves' hyperthyroidism and ophthalmopathy.

The sequencing used peripheral blood mononuclear cells (PBMCs), collected at new diagnosis, from a patient treated with antithyroid drugs. The receptor set was obtained from a woman between 25 and 40 years old with Graves disease.

This clonotype showed up many times. The chain couples TRBV2 to TRBJ2-4; D is possibly TRBD1 or TRBD2 (5 bases each). The germline CDR1 and CDR2 sequences are SNHLY and FYNNEI. The ends were cut back, 6 bases at V and 1 base at J, with 10 bases in the middle. The CDR3 loop spans 14 amino acids. DNA for the CDR3: TGTGCCAGCAGGGGGGAGATGGCCAAAAACATTCAGTACTTC. Translated, it gives CASRGEMAKNIQYF.

Many counts were recorded for this clonotype. V gene TRBV29-1 combines with J gene TRBJ2-1; D may be TRBD2 (6 bases). Germline-derived CDR1 and CDR2 are SQVTM and ANQGSEA. CDR3 size: 16 residues. Trimming shortened V by 3 bases and J by 0 bases, and 15 bases separated the two germline ends. The CDR3 nucleotides are TGCAGCGTTGACGGCTCTCGGGAGAGCTCCTACAATGAGCAGTTCTTC. Translation: CSVDGSRESSYNEQFF.

The chain couples TRBV7-8 to TRBJ1-2, with TRBD1 identical over 7 bases. The germline V gene has CDR1 SGHVS and CDR2 FQNEAQ. The junction had 4 bases not matched to a gene; V was cut back by 1 base and J by 2 bases. The CDR3 totals 15 residues. CDR3 nucleotide sequence: TGTGCCAGCAGCTTAGTAGGGGGACAGAACTATGGCTACACCTTC. Translation: CASSLVGGQNYGYTF.

Only a few counts were recorded for this clonotype. J is TRBJ2-3 and V is TRBV5-1; D remains unclear. With 0 bases removed from V and 5 bases from J, the gap between germline ends came to 7 bases. Germline V gene lookup returns CDR1 SGHRS and CDR2 YFSETQ. The CDR3 has 13 amino acids. In nucleotides, the CDR3 is TGCGCCAGCAGCTTGGACGTGGGAGATACGCAGTATTTT. Amino acids: CASSLDVGDTQYF.

V and J are TRBV7-8 and TRBJ2-7, with D perhaps TRBD1 (5 bases). Trimming left V 2 bases short and J 3 bases short, with 14 bases between. The germline V gene encodes CDR1 SGHVS and CDR2 FQNEAQ. This CDR3 has 15 residues. DNA of the CDR3: TGTGCCAGCAGCTTAAGGGCAGGGAATTTCTACGAGCAGTACTTC. This sequence encodes CASSLRAGNFYEQYF.

This clonotype was seen repeatedly, ten times or more. The chain is built from TRBV6-5 and TRBJ1-2; unclear D gene. Trimming removed 0 bases at V and 2 bases at J, with 19 bases between. The CDR3 spans 18 residues. Germline V gives CDR1 MNHEY, CDR2 SVGAGI. The CDR3 protein is CASSYSIGVDHNNYGYTF. The CDR3 nucleotides are TGTGCCAGCAGTTACTCGATTGGGGTTGATCACAACAACTATGGCTACACCTTC.

This clonotype was found many times. At one end, the junction sequence differs from germline, possibly due to a read error. This chain joins TRBV20-1 and TRBJ2-1; D might be TRBD2 (6 bases). Germline CDR1 DFQATT, CDR2 SNEGSKA (reference sequence). The CDR3 runs to 14 residues. The DNA for the CDR3 is TGCAGTGCGAGAGAGGGAGGCTCCTACAATGAGCAGTTCTTC. Translation: CSAREGGSYNEQFF.

This clonotype was observed at least ten times. The CDR3 DNA reads TGTGCCAGCAGGGACGGGATCACCGGGGAGCTGTTTTTT. This gives the protein CASRDGITGELFF. V and J are TRBV28 and TRBJ2-2; D may be TRBD2 (5 bases). V gave up 6 bases and J gave up 4 bases, with 9 bases separating them. The CDR3 consists of 13 residues. Germline CDR1 reads MDHEN; CDR2 reads SYDVKM.